This T cell receptor beta chain was identified during a study of blood T cell repertoires in COVID-19. Participants, 18 to 89 years old, spanned 25 or so US areas. Donors of Cohort 3 who recovered were those that had two negative PCRs, clearance, or symptom resolution. The data were produced by immunoSEQ multiplex PCR, yet TCRdb's version contains in-frame clones alone and is incomplete. The sample lists under 350,000 clones; about 92% were seen once. The sample comprised PBMCs or T cells enriched from blood (not recorded which). This receptor was identified in a man aged 60 to 75 who had recovered from COVID-19.

CDR3 sequence reads: CASSIRTGGAPLHF. In DNA form, the CDR3 reads TGTGCCAGCAGCATTAGGACAGGGGGCGCACCCCTCCACTTT. J is TRBJ1-6 and V is TRBV13, with TRBD1 identical over 11 bases. Germline-derived CDR1 and CDR2 are PRHDT and FYEKMQ (reference sequence). The J segment lost 11 bases and the V segment lost 5 bases, leaving 5 bases of the junction unmatched. The CDR3 is made up of 14 amino acids.